This record concerns one TCR beta chain sequence. It lacks a known antigen. No base-level quality is on record; no much larger clone is a single base apart. Donors were 40 or so systemically healthy Caucasian individuals from Russia aged roughly 6 to 95 years. Each donor gave about 9.8 milliliters of peripheral blood, drawn into EDTA-treated Vacutainer tubes. PBMCs were isolated by Ficoll-Paque density-gradient centrifugation, with at least 6 million obtained per sample. Total RNA was extracted from PBMCs with Trizol reagent, with at least 5 micrograms obtained per sample. Naive CD45RAhigh/CD27high T cell percentages were measured by flow cytometry on a PBMC aliquot from every donor. This sample was included in a study of blood T cells in healthy people across ages (dated by TCRdb to the mid-2010s). Context from the whole study: In model experiments, template switching captured roughly one uniquely barcoded TCR beta cDNA molecule for every two T cells. The donors were divided into four age groups: young (average roughly 17 years), middle-aged (roughly 40), aged (about 61) and long-lived (about 84). Two additional independent replicas of 1 million unique cDNA reads from the same blood draw were analyzed for two donors (one aged 18 to 29 and one aged 80 or older). To track age-related changes in TCR beta repertoire diversity, the study relied on deep sequencing normalized with unique cDNA molecular identifiers.

Library creation used 5' RACE. The data were produced on an Illumina HiSeq 2500. A second PCR of roughly 6 to 11 cycles was run with a J-beta primer mix and a sample-barcoded 5' primer. A template-switch 5' adaptor carrying 12 random nucleotides introduced a unique molecular identifier onto each TCR beta cDNA molecule. Each sample yielded at least 3 million CDR3-containing paired-end reads. First-strand cDNA was synthesized from all RNA with the Mint cDNA synthesis kit, primed by a TRBC-specific oligonucleotide. Following uracil-DNA glycosylase treatment, all cDNA underwent a first 18-cycle PCR with the universal primers M1SS and BC2_uni_R. In the paper's pipeline: Normalization of each sample was performed by random selection of 1 million high-quality reads, each carrying a distinct molecular identifier. Instead of being binned into consensus sequences, reads that shared molecular identifiers were thrown out. CDR3 identification, clonotype clustering and error correction used MiTCR with a Q25 quality threshold and the strictest error-elimination algorithm. A nonparametric unseen species model with Euler transformation was used to estimate lower-bound total TCR beta diversity. TCRdb ran its own pipeline on the public reads, namely fastp trimming at Q25 and MiXCR clone calling, and kept in-frame beta chains. Each record represents a unique CDR3 protein, reported with the most common genes and DNA among its rows. TCRdb, not the authors, supplied the V and J calls. This sample holds fewer than 800,000 distinct CDR3 sequences; 25% were observed only once. Of the sample, 8% to 10% falls within the top ten clones.

Deletion took 1 base off V and 0 bases off J, with a span of 12 bases between the germline ends. The CDR3 contains 16 residues, cysteine and phenylalanine counted. CDR3 DNA only is kept here, 48 bases in frame from base 1. From the germline V gene, CDR1 is SGHRS and CDR2 is YFSETQ. Broad study findings and their caveats: Observed TCR beta diversity per million T cells fell roughly linearly with age, and a significant reduction was already apparent by age roughly 40. There was a strong correlation between observed TCR beta diversity and the percentage of naive T cells measured by flow cytometry. Because donor CMV infection status was unknown, age-related changes in expanded clonotypes were potentially confounded. Compared with the aged group, the long-lived group had more naive CD4+ T cells, fewer expanded clones and increased TCR diversity, a pattern suggesting age selection. Bulk unsorted PBMC profiling prevented conclusive comparison of naive and antigen-experienced compartments. Estimates of total diversity based on one million sequenced T cells were regarded as lower bounds and as underestimates.

These data also featured in a second study, about T cells of mothers and their children. That second publication adds: Donors were nine systemically healthy Caucasian individuals: three mothers and their six children. cDNA synthesis used all of the extracted RNA, with around 1.5 ug of RNA in each 15 ul reaction. Sample barcodes and 2-4 random nucleotides were added via the M1S primer in the second PCR. Over 8.5 million TCR beta CDR3 reads were obtained for each mother, and approximately 2.9 million reads were obtained for each child. Thymic selection similarly shapes TCR recombination output in related and unrelated pairs, with minor effect from inherited differences. Related mother-child pairs always showed normalized repertoire overlap that was slightly higher than in unrelated mother-child pairs, though the difference was never significant. No persistent microchimeric T cell clones were found, with a detection sensitivity of approximately 100 clones per million clonotypes. To look for features that set related mother-child pairs apart from unrelated individuals, the researchers ran deep NGS to compare the TCR beta repertoires of mothers and children. The mean age was approximately 41 +/- 4 years for the mothers and around 11 +/- 4 years for the children. Libraries were sequenced on Illumina HiSeq 2000 with 100+100 nt paired-end reads after adapter ligation with NEBNext reagents. To avoid cross-contamination, the mother libraries and the child libraries were prepared a month apart and sequenced in separate runs. For each donor, between about 500,000 and 2,100,000 distinct TCR beta clonotypes were identified. Naive TCR beta clonotypes were estimated from low-frequency clonotypes matched to each donor's FACS-determined naive share, without sorting.

The TCR originated in a boy aged 5-17 years in good health. Here the chain combines TRBV5-1 and TRBJ2-3; the D gene cannot be named for sure. Sequenced material: blood. The encoded CDR3 is CASSLSGDASTDTQYF. The nucleotides read TGCGCCAGCAGCTTGTCTGGAGATGCTAGCACAGATACGCAGTATTTT.